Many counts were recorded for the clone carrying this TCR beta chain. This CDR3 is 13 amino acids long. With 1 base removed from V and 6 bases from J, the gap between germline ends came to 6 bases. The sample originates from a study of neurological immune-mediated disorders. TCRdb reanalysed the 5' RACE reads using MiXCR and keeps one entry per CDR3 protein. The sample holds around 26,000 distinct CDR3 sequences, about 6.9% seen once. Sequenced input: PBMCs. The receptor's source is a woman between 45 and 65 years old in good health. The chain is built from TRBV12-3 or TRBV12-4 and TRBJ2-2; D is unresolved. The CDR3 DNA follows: TGTGCCAGCAGTTTAGGGGCAGCCGGGGAGCTGTTTTTT. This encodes CASSLGAAGELFF.